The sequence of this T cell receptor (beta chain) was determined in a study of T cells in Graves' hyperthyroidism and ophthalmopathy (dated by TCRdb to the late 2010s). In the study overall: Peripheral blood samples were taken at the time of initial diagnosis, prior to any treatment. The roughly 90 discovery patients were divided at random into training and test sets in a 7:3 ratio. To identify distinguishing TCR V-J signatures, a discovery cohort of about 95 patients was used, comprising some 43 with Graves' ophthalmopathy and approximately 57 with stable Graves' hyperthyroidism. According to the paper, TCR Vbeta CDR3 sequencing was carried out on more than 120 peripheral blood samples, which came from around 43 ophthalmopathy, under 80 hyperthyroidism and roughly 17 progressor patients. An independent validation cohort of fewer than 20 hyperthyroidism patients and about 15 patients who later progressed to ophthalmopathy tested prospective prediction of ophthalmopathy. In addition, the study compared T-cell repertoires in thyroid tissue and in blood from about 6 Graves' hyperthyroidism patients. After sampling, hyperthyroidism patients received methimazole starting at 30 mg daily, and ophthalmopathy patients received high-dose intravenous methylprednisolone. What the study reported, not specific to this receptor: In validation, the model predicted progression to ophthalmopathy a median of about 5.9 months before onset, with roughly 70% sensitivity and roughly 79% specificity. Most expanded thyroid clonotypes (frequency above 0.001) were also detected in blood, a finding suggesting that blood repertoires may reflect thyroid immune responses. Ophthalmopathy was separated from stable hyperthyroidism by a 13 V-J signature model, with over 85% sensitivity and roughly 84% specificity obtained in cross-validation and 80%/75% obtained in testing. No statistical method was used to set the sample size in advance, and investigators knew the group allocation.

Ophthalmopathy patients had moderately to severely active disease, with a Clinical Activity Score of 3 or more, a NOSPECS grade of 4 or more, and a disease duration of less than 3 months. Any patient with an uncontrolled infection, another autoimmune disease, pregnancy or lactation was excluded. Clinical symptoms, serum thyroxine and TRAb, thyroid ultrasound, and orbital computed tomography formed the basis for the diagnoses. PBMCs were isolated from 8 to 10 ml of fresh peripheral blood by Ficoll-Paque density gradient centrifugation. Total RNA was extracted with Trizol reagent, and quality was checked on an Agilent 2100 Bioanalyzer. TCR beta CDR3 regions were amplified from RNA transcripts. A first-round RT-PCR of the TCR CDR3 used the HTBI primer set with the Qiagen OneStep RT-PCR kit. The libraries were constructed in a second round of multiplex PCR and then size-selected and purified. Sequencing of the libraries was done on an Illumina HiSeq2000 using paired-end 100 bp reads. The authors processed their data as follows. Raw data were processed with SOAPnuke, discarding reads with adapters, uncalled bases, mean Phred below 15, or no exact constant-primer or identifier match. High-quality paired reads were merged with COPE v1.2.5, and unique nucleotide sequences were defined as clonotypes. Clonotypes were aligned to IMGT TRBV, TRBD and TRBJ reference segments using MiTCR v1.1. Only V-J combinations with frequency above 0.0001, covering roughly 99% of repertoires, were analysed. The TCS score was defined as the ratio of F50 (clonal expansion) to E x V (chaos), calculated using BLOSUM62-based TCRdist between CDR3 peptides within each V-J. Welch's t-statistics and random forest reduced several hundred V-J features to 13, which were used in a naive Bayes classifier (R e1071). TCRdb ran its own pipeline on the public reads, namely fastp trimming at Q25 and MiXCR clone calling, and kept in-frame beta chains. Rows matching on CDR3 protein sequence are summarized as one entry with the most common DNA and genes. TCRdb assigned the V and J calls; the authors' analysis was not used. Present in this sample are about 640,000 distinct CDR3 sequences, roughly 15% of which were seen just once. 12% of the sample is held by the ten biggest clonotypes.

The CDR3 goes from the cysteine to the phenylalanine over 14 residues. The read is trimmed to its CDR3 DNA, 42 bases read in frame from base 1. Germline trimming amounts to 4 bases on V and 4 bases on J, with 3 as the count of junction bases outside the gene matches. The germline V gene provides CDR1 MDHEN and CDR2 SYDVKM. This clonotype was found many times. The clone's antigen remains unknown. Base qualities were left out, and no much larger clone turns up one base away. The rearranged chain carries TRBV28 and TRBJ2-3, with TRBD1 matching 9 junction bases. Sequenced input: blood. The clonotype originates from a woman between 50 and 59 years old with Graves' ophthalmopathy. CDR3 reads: CASSSGTGSDTQYF. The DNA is TGTGCCAGCAGTTCCGGGACAGGGTCAGATACGCAGTATTTT.